These 23 T cell receptor beta chains share one sample of origin, sequenced in a study of T cells in Graves' hyperthyroidism and ophthalmopathy. There were TCR beta CDR3 regions amplified from RNA transcripts. TCR CDR3 underwent first-round RT-PCR with the HTBI primer set. TCRdb re-analysed the multiplex PCR reads in MiXCR, keeping a single row per CDR3 protein. The sample holds more than 600,000 distinct CDR3 sequences, 16% seen once. Sequenced material: blood. All receptors derive from a man between 18 and 35 years old with Graves' hyperthyroidism.

This clonotype has a handful of counts. The V call is TRBV7-8, the J call TRBJ1-2; tentative D call: TRBD1 (6 bases). Trimming pared 5 bases from V and 8 bases from J, leaving 9 bases between. In germline, CDR1 is SGHVS, CDR2 FQNEAQ. This CDR3 contains 11 residues. In DNA form, the CDR3 reads TGTGCCAGCAGCGACGGGGGCGGCTACACCTTC. Its translation: CASSDGGGYTF.

This clonotype is a singleton in its sample. The rearrangement links TRBV27 to TRBJ2-4; D might be TRBD1 (5 bases). Germline V gene data show CDR1 as MNHEY and CDR2 as SMNVEV (reference sequence). The V end was cut by 5 bases, the J end by 0 bases, with 14 bases between. The CDR3 spans 16 residues. In DNA form, the CDR3 reads TGTGCCAGCAGTAGGACACCAGCTCTAGCCAAAAACATTCAGTACTTC. It is translated as CASSRTPALAKNIQYF.

In its sample, this clonotype was seen many times. The chain uses TRBV27 and TRBJ2-7; perhaps TRBD2 as D (5 bases). Germline CDR1 and CDR2: MNHEY and SMNVEV (reference sequence). V was cut by 8 bases and J by 2 bases, with 13 bases left in between. The CDR3 runs to 13 residues. The CDR3 region is CASRPGETYEQYF. The CDR3 DNA reads as TGTGCCAGCCGCCCTGGGGAGACCTACGAGCAGTACTTC.

The chain couples TRBV6-2 or TRBV6-3 to TRBJ2-3, with D possibly TRBD1 on 6 matching bases. Germline-derived CDR1 and CDR2 are MNHEY and SVGEGT. The ends were cut back, 7 bases at V and 11 bases at J, with 16 bases in the middle. The CDR3 has 12 residues. CDR3 bases: TGTGCCAGCACCCTGACAGGTGATGAGCAGTATTTT. Encoded protein: CASTLTGDEQYF.

This clonotype was observed many times. CDR3 in DNA: TGTGCCAGCAGCTTTGGACAGGGGGCGATAAATACGCAGTATTTT. It encodes CASSFGQGAINTQYF. The J gene is TRBJ2-3, the V gene TRBV5-6, with TRBD1 matching 11 bases. This CDR3 has 15 residues. CDR1 and CDR2 from the germline V gene are SGHDT and YYEEEE. V lost 2 bases, J lost 7 bases, and 6 bases stayed unmatched.

This clonotype has only a few counts. The J gene is TRBJ2-3, the V gene TRBV7-9; D is perhaps TRBD1 (6 bases). Germline V gene data show CDR1 as SEHNR and CDR2 as FQNEAQ (reference sequence). With 9 bases removed from V and 2 bases from J, the gap between germline ends came to 15 bases. There are 14 residues in the CDR3. The CDR3 nucleotides are TGTGCCAGTCTCACTGAGGGGGACACAGATACGCAGTATTTT. As protein: CASLTEGDTDTQYF.

V gene TRBV15 combines with J gene TRBJ2-1; 8 nucleotides match TRBD1. J gave up 8 bases and V 5 bases, and 11 bases lay outside the gene matches. This CDR3 contains 15 residues. Germline CDR1 and CDR2: LNHNV and YYDKDF (reference sequence). This CDR3 is CATSSLRDRTHEQFF. As DNA, the CDR3 is TGTGCCACCAGCTCCCTAAGGGACAGGACCCATGAGCAGTTCTTC.

This clonotype was seen ten or more times. This chain uses TRBV12-3 or TRBV12-4 with TRBJ1-1; 7 bases align to TRBD1. The CDR3 loop spans 15 amino acids. The junction had 8 bases not matched to a gene; V was cut back by 3 bases and J by 4 bases. CDR3 amino acids: CASSFSYRGGTEAFF. For the CDR3, the DNA is TGTGCCAGCAGTTTCTCCTACAGGGGCGGCACTGAAGCTTTCTTT.

A remark on this clonotype: A read error may explain this, as a much larger clone is one base away. The J gene is TRBJ1-3, the V gene TRBV11-1, with a tentative D call TRBD1 (5 bases). The CDR3 has 16 residues. V gave up 5 bases and J gave up 2 bases, with 16 bases separating them. Germline CDR1 and CDR2: SGHAT and FQDESV (reference sequence). The CDR3 sequence: CASSRPGTAPGNTIYF. The CDR3 DNA is TGTGCCAGCAGCCGACCCGGGACGGCCCCTGGAAACACCATATATTTT.

The chain employs TRBV5-1 and TRBJ1-2; 11 nucleotides align to TRBD1. The CDR3 sequence is 15 residues long. Germline CDR1 and CDR2: SGHRS and YFSETQ. V trimming: 1 base; J trimming: 3 bases; junction bases outside the gene matches: 2. CDR3 residues: CASSLQGQGDYGYTF. Here the CDR3 DNA reads TGCGCCAGCAGCTTGCAGGGACAGGGGGACTATGGCTACACCTTC.

This clonotype was seen a few times. This chain connects TRBV27 to TRBJ2-4; 7 nucleotides align to TRBD1. Germline assignment: CDR1 MNHEY and CDR2 SMNVEV (reference sequence). V lost 3 bases and J lost 2; bases outside the gene matches: 7. CDR3 length equals 16 residues. DNA for the CDR3: TGTGCCAGCAGTTTCCCACAGGGGACAACCAAAAACATTCAGTACTTC. It is translated as CASSFPQGTTKNIQYF.

This clonotype was counted at least ten times. The V gene is TRBV6-1, the J gene TRBJ2-1; either TRBD1 or TRBD2 may supply D (5 bases each). This CDR3 contains 14 residues. The ends were cut back, 4 bases at V and 3 bases at J, with 10 bases in the middle. CDR1 and CDR2 (germline): MNHNS, SASEGT. Written as DNA, the CDR3 is TGTGCCAGCAGTGCCGGGACGGACTACAATGAGCAGTTCTTC. Translating it yields CASSAGTDYNEQFF.

The V gene is TRBV15, the J gene TRBJ2-1; TRBD2 is a possible D gene (6 bases). The CDR3 contains 17 residues. V lost 4 bases and J lost 4, with 20 bases in between. Germline-derived CDR1 and CDR2 are LNHNV and YYDKDF (reference sequence). The DNA of the CDR3 is TGTGCCACCAGCAATGGGGGGATTAAGACGGGATACAATGAGCAGTTCTTC. It yields the protein CATSNGGIKTGYNEQFF. Together with reference TRBV15 and TRBJ2-1, the CDR3 gives the full variable domain: DAMVIQNPRYQVTQFGKPVTLSCSQTLNHNVMYWYQQKSSQAPKLLFHYYDKDFNNEADTPDNFQSRRPNTSFCFLDIRSPGLGDTAMYLCATSNGGIKTGYNEQFFGPGTRLTVL.

This clonotype has a handful of counts. The chain is built from TRBV4-1 and TRBJ2-1; TRBD1 agrees at 9 bases. V was pared by 6 bases and J by 7 bases, with 13 bases of the junction left unmatched. CDR3 length equals 16 residues. Germline CDR1 is MGHRA and CDR2 is YSYEKL. The CDR3 DNA reads as TGCGCCAGCAGGAACCTAGACGGACAGGGGCGGAATGAGCAGTTCTTC. Encoded protein: CASRNLDGQGRNEQFF.

This clonotype was observed at least ten times. The chain joins TRBV6-5 to TRBJ2-5, with D perhaps matching TRBD1 or TRBD2 (5 bases each). CDR1 and CDR2 from the germline V gene are MNHEY and SVGAGI. The V gene lost 4 bases and the J gene lost 5 bases, with 17 bases spanning the gap. The CDR3 is made up of 15 amino acids. The chain's CDR3 is CASSFSRTWGETQYF. In DNA, the CDR3 is TGTGCCAGCAGTTTCTCTCGCACCTGGGGGGAGACCCAGTACTTC.

In its sample, this clonotype was seen many times. The chain couples TRBV28 to TRBJ2-7, with D uncertain. Per the germline V gene, CDR1 is MDHEN and CDR2 is SYDVKM. The V gene lost 7 bases and the J gene lost 3 bases, with 16 bases spanning the gap. The CDR3 loop spans 14 amino acids. CDR3 in amino acids: CASIRLGGNYEQYF. The CDR3 nucleotides are TGTGCCAGCATCCGGTTGGGCGGCAACTACGAGCAGTACTTC.

This clonotype showed up many times. The CDR3 loop reads CASSPSGAYQETQYF. CDR3 sequence (DNA): TGTGCCAGCTCCCCTAGCGGAGCGTACCAAGAGACCCAGTACTTC. This sequence joins TRBV18 and TRBJ2-5; 7 bases line up with TRBD2. The V gene end was trimmed by 6 bases and the J gene end by 0 bases; junction bases not matched to a gene: 7. CDR3 length: 15 residues. Germline CDR1 is KGHSH and CDR2 is LQKENI.

The chain is built from TRBV7-3 and TRBJ2-7, with TRBD2 matching 12 bases. The CDR3 runs 19 residues. The germline V gene has CDR1 SGHTA and CDR2 FQGTGA. Unmatched junction bases numbered 13, after V lost 2 bases and J lost 2 bases. CDR3 DNA: TGTGCCAGCAGCTTAGGAGGGCCAGGGACTAGCGGGCTAACCTACGAGCAGTACTTC. Translation gives CASSLGGPGTSGLTYEQYF.

In its sample, this clonotype was seen many times. The chain employs TRBV7-8 and TRBJ2-5, with TRBD2 matching 12 bases. Germline CDR1 is SGHVS and CDR2 is FQNEAQ. CDR3 length: 20 residues. Trimming at V came to 5 bases and at J to 2 bases, leaving 18 bases not matched to a gene. The CDR3 spells CASSHRPLLAGGPGQETQYF. The CDR3 region has the DNA TGTGCCAGCAGCCATCGGCCCCTCCTAGCGGGAGGGCCGGGGCAAGAGACCCAGTACTTC.

This clonotype was seen ten or more times. The chain combines TRBV7-2 with TRBJ1-2, with D uncertain. This CDR3 is built from 14 residues. V was pared by 2 bases and J by 3 bases, with 10 bases between. Germline V CDR1 and CDR2: SGHTA, FQGNSA. DNA of the CDR3: TGTGCCAGCAGCTTACAGGCAAATTACTATGGCTACACCTTC. Protein: CASSLQANYYGYTF.

The V call is TRBV11-2, the J call TRBJ2-4; 7 positions agree with TRBD1. Trimming at V came to 5 bases and at J to 1 base, leaving 5 bases not matched to a gene. The CDR3 is 15 residues long. Looked up from germline, CDR1 is SGHAT and CDR2 is FQNNGV. As DNA, the CDR3 is TGTGCCAGCAGCAGATTACAGGGGGCCAAAAACATTCAGTACTTC. Protein sequence: CASSRLQGAKNIQYF.

The genes are TRBV28 and TRBJ1-5; unclear D gene. V lost 7 bases and J 0 bases, leaving 7 bases between the germline ends. CDR1 and CDR2 (germline): MDHEN, SYDVKM. CDR3 length: 13 amino acids. In nucleotides, the CDR3 is TGTGCCAGCAACACTTTTAGCAATCAGCCCCAGCATTTT. Its protein is CASNTFSNQPQHF.

The rearrangement links TRBV19 to TRBJ2-1; the D gene is possibly TRBD1 (6 bases). Germline lookup yields CDR1 LNHDA and CDR2 SQIVND (reference sequence). The V end lost 5 bases, the J end lost 7 bases, and 21 bases lay between the germline ends. This CDR3 has 16 residues. Here the CDR3 DNA reads TGTGCCAGTAGTGACCCGCCGACAGGTGGATTTAATGAGCAGTTCTTC. Residues: CASSDPPTGGFNEQFF.